Below, 3 T cell receptor beta chains from the same sample are listed, as sequenced in a study of Ad26.COV2.S vaccination and SARS-CoV-2 variants. The protocol was immunoSEQ multiplex PCR, while the TCRdb copy is restricted to in-frame clones and leaves out a portion. The sample has about 350,000 clones; around 92% are singletons. The source was peripheral blood, collected after recovery from COVID-19. These receptors were obtained from a human donor who had recovered from COVID-19.

On this clone: Because the CDR3 is missing its conserved closing phenylalanine or tryptophan, this is likely a read error. It is unclear where the CDR3 begins or ends on the DNA, so no DNA is shown, and the CDR3 is as TCRdb lists it. The J gene is TRBJ1-4, the V gene TRBV6-7; the table gives TRBD1 as D, unverified against the DNA. TRBV6-7 is reported as an ORF; its role is uncertain. The CDR3 extends over 14 residues, inclusive of both ends. This chain's CDR3 is CASRPTGTLLIFKG.

The table lists this clone with a count of one. V is TRBV12-3 or TRBV12-4 and J is TRBJ2-1; no clear D. With 3 bases removed from V and 1 base from J, the gap between germline ends came to 4 bases. The CDR3 is made up of 13 amino acids. CDR3 in DNA: TGTGCCAGCAGTTTCGGATCCTACAATGAGCAGTTCTTC. Translation gives CASSFGSYNEQFF.

The CDR3 DNA reads as TGTGCCAGCAGCTTAGGACTAGCGGCGAACACCGGGGAGCTGTTTTTT. Translating gives CASSLGLAANTGELFF. The rearrangement links TRBV7-6 to TRBJ2-2; 9 bases line up with TRBD2. The CDR3 has 16 residues. With V trimmed by 1 base and J by 0 bases, 0 bases remained unmatched. CDR1 is SGHVS and CDR2 is FNYEAQ in the germline V gene.